This TCR beta chain was profiled in a study of TIL therapy for anti-PD-1-resistant metastatic lung cancer (dated by TCRdb to the early 2020s). At the level of the whole study: Enrolled patients had a median age of roughly 54 years (range 38-75) and a median tumor PD-L1 proportion score of around 5.9%. T cell receptor beta sequencing of tumor and peripheral blood was used to follow clonotypes across the tumor, the expanded TIL product and serial blood samples. A median non-synonymous tumor mutation burden of under 1.9 mutations per megabase was determined across the cohort by whole-exome sequencing. The cohort was composed predominantly of lung adenocarcinoma, with a few EGFR-mutant and two ALK-rearranged tumors included, and half of patients were identified as current or former smokers.

As for this clone: Its antigen is unknown. No quality values exist for individual bases; no much larger clone is one base distant.

Reading from cysteine to phenylalanine, the CDR3 counts 17 amino acids. The kept DNA is CDR3 alone, 51 bases in frame from the first base. Germline trimming: 4 bases from V, 0 bases from J; junction bases outside gene matches: 10. From the germline V gene (reference sequence), CDR1 is SGHNT and CDR2 is YYREEE. Read against the paper, the sample's time point label means: pre-treatment sample, taken before nivolumab and TIL therapy. The baseline tumor samples were excised metastases, mostly pleural nodules or supraclavicular lymph nodes, taken from the same resection that was used to grow TIL. Tumors were collected before any PD-1/PD-L1 blockade, after which patients were given nivolumab, and patients who progressed were given lymphodepletion, an infusion of expanded TIL and IL-2. A phase I trial run at two centers enrolled adults with stage 4 NSCLC between October 2017 and 2020. The samples were obtained from a phase I trial that was single-arm and open-label and tested tumor-infiltrating lymphocyte therapy combined with nivolumab in advanced non-small cell lung cancer. For each resected tumor, portions were snap-frozen in liquid nitrogen and kept at -80 degrees C. Using laser-capture macrodissection, tumor regions of interest were selected on H&E sections, then pulverized into approximately 15 mg aliquots and extracted using Qiagen Allprep kits.

The paper as a whole reports these results and caveats: Higher clonality and lower diversity were observed in expanded TIL cultures than in baseline intratumoral T cells (median clonality approximately 6% vs 31%, p < 0.0001). Clonal turnover during TIL culture was high, and many clones enriched in the product were not detected in the baseline tumor, suggesting clonal contraction rather than faithful expansion. Generalizability was limited because the cohort was highly selected, with more treatment-naive, never-smoker and oncogene-addicted patients included than is typical. The study protocol defined all tumor marker inferences as exploratory.

TCR beta CDR3 regions were amplified from genomic DNA with the immunoSEQ v3 hsTCRB kit using bias-controlled multiplex PCR. TCR libraries were sequenced on an Illumina NextSeq 500 to 1.5 million to 2.5 million read pairs for survey level or roughly 5-6.5 million for deep level. On the authors' methods: The immunoSEQ Analyzer software assigned V, D and J genes, filtered out non-productive sequences, and reported clonality. Repertoires were compared using productive Simpson clonality and Morisita overlap index of productive TRB rearrangements between infused TIL and blood. TCRdb provides this immuneACCESS table in a form limited to in-frame rearrangements. Some clones are lacking; in checked studies, under half of them reflect an unresolved V gene, and why the rest are absent is not known. V, J and clone size derive from that table, while D and trimming were established from the DNA sequence. Present in this sample are about 50,000 clones, 71% of which were seen just once. The top ten hold less than 6.5% of the sample.

Recombination joined TRBV5-4 with TRBJ1-2; 9 junctional bases match TRBD1. This sequence was found in a person between 25 and 80 years old with non-small cell lung cancer. Specimen: tumor tissue, collected at baseline. The CDR3 is CASSGGTGRLANYGYTF. The base sequence is TGTGCCAGCAGCGGGGGGACAGGGCGACTTGCTAACTATGGCTACACCTTC.